These T cell receptor beta chains were read from a single sample in a study of CD8 T cells in ankylosing spondylitis. TCRdb used MiXCR to reprocess the 5' RACE reads, holding one entry per CDR3 protein. In the table there are a few hundred thousand distinct CDR3 sequences, around 24% of which are singletons. The material sequenced was blood, either unsorted or a sorted T cell fraction (not recorded which). The receptors derive from a male donor with ankylosing spondylitis. Each CDR3 is given with its conserved first and last residue. The size entry is marked missing in some rows and otherwise reads once, few, many or a size class.

J gene	V gene	clone size	CDR3 protein
TRBJ2-7	TRBV9	NA	CASSVEGLAGEQYF
TRBJ1-5	TRBV5-1	few	CASSFTGEGNQPQHF
TRBJ2-3	TRBV10-3	few	CAISAGVSTDTQYF
TRBJ2-1	TRBV4-1	few	CASSRYRDSNNEQFF
TRBJ2-7	TRBV28	NA	CASSLRIRGPHEQYF
TRBJ1-4	TRBV5-1	NA	CASSLAEGTNEKLFF
TRBJ2-1	TRBV6-2/TRBV6-3	NA	CASSYGRAWNEQFF
TRBJ2-5	TRBV12-3/TRBV12-4	NA	CASSLAPGGQETQYF
TRBJ2-3	TRBV20-1	few	CSARDLAGVLDTQYF
TRBJ1-1	TRBV20-1	few	CSADRVSGVTEAFF
TRBJ2-1	TRBV12-3/TRBV12-4	NA	CASSLNNYEQFF
TRBJ2-2	TRBV6-2/TRBV6-3	many	CASSPTRGGELFF
TRBJ1-1	TRBV30	NA	CAWSPPAGRNTEAFF
TRBJ2-4	TRBV7-8	few	CASSPRTRGDIQYF
TRBJ2-1	TRBV28	few	CASILRGDRAAYNEQFF
TRBJ1-6	TRBV7-9	NA	CASSLGLRGNSPLHF
TRBJ1-6	TRBV7-9	NA	CASSPLSNSPLHF
TRBJ2-1	TRBV24-1	NA	CATSDSSGLAGAMGLYNEQFF